These 21 T cell receptor beta chains came from one sample sequenced in a study of identical twins. TCRdb processed the 5' RACE reads anew with MiXCR; each CDR3 protein has one entry. The repertoire has more than 1.5 million distinct CDR3 sequences, under 35% of them found once; the top ten carry less than 0.35%. Specimen: cord blood. These receptors were obtained from a newborn girl in good health.

The chain has TRBV3-1 and TRBJ2-2, with a tentative D call TRBD1 (6 bases). V was trimmed by 2 bases and J by 7 bases, leaving 8 bases between them. Germline-derived CDR1 and CDR2 are LGHDT and YNNKEL (reference sequence). The length of the CDR3 is 13 residues. The CDR3 DNA reads as TGTGCCAGCAGCCAACACAGGGACGGGGAGCTGTTTTTT. Its protein product is CASSQHRDGELFF. Complete variable domain (other parts from reference TRBV3-1 and TRBJ2-2): DTAVSQTPKYLVTQMGNDKSIKCEQNLGHDTMYWYKQDSKKFLKIMFSYNNKELIINETVPNRFSPKSPDKAHLNLHINSLELGDSAVYFCASSQHRDGELFFGEGSRLTVL.

This rearrangement joins TRBV9 to TRBJ2-4, with D tentatively TRBD1 (5 bases). The CDR3 loop spans 15 amino acids. CDR1 is SGDLS, CDR2 YYNGEE, per germline. The ends were cut back, 0 bases at V and 13 bases at J, with 20 bases in the middle. CDR3 residues: CASSVGWGSYNEQYF. The CDR3 bases are TGTGCCAGCAGCGTAGGGTGGGGCTCCTACAATGAGCAGTACTTC.

The table lists this clonotype with a few counts. This chain uses TRBV27 with TRBJ1-1; the D gene is possibly TRBD1 (5 bases). Germline CDR1 and CDR2: MNHEY and SMNVEV (reference sequence). The V end lost 4 bases, the J end lost 10 bases, and 19 bases lay between the germline ends. The CDR3 runs to 14 residues. The CDR3 DNA reads as TGTGCCAGCAGTTGGTACGAGGGAATTCAGGGAGCTTTCTTT. It specifies CASSWYEGIQGAFF.

This clonotype appeared a few times. This chain joins TRBV5-1 and TRBJ2-3; the D gene could be TRBD1 or TRBD2 (5 bases each). CDR3 size: 15 residues. CDR1 and CDR2 (germline): SGHRS, YFSETQ. The germline V and J ends were trimmed by 0 bases and 4 bases, with 12 bases remaining between them. CDR3 sequence reads: CASSLAQGDADTQYF. The CDR3 DNA follows: TGCGCCAGCAGCTTGGCCCAGGGAGACGCAGATACGCAGTATTTT.

V is TRBV30 and J is TRBJ2-7; D not certain. This CDR3 has 13 amino acids. Trimming shortened V by 8 bases and J by 6 bases, and 20 bases separated the two germline ends. Germline CDR1 reads GTSNPN; CDR2 reads SVGIG (reference sequence). The CDR3 sequence: CAGSFVGMGEQYF. CDR3 DNA sequence: TGTGCCGGCTCTTTTGTAGGGATGGGCGAGCAGTACTTC.

This sequence joins TRBV18 and TRBJ1-5, with D perhaps matching TRBD1 (6 bases). Germline lookup yields CDR1 KGHSH and CDR2 LQKENI. The CDR3 extends over 16 amino acids. V was trimmed by 2 bases and J by 5 bases, leaving 16 bases between them. The CDR3 DNA is TGTGCCAGCTCACCAGGCCAGGGGTCCTTAGATCAGCCCCAGCATTTT. It yields the protein CASSPGQGSLDQPQHF.

The chain joins TRBV28 to TRBJ1-1; 8 nucleotides line up with TRBD1. Germline assignment: CDR1 MDHEN and CDR2 SYDVKM. J was trimmed by 0 bases and V by 6 bases; bases with no gene match: 9. The CDR3 totals 16 residues. The CDR3 loop is CASSPTTGGMNTEAFF. CDR3 sequence (DNA): TGTGCCAGCAGCCCTACAACAGGGGGTATGAACACTGAAGCTTTCTTT.

This clonotype appeared many times. The rearrangement links TRBV6-1 to TRBJ2-7; TRBD2 matches at 7 bases. The CDR3 has 16 amino acids. V was clipped by 2 bases and J by 0 bases; unmatched bases: 7. Germline V gene lookup returns CDR1 MNHNS and CDR2 SASEGT. The DNA for the CDR3 is TGTGCCAGCAGTGAATTAGGGGCTAGCGGCTCCTACGAGCAGTACTTC. Translation gives CASSELGASGSYEQYF.

The sample holds a few counts of this clonotype. Here the CDR3 reads CASSAEFATNEKLFF. Written as DNA, the CDR3 is TGTGCCAGCAGCGCAGAATTTGCAACTAATGAAAAACTGTTTTTT. The chain carries TRBV7-9 and TRBJ1-4; D call uncertain. This CDR3 contains 15 residues. V was shortened by 5 bases and J by 0 bases, with 10 bases between the two germline ends. Germline V gives CDR1 SEHNR, CDR2 FQNEAQ (reference sequence).

The gene calls are TRBV5-8 and TRBJ2-1; D call uncertain. This CDR3 spans 12 amino acids. The germline V gene has CDR1 SGHTS and CDR2 YDEGEE. Trimming removed 8 bases at V and 7 bases at J, with 13 bases between. CDR3 DNA: TGTGCCAGTGATGGACCCCTAAATGAGCAGTTCTTC. Protein product: CASDGPLNEQFF.

The genes are TRBV20-1 and TRBJ2-3, with D perhaps TRBD2 (6 bases). The V end was cut by 3 bases, the J end by 2 bases, with 15 bases between. The CDR3 consists of 15 residues. Germline values: CDR1 DFQATT, CDR2 SNEGSKA (reference sequence). The CDR3 DNA sequence: TGCAGTGCTAGGGTGGGGGGAGGAGACACAGATACGCAGTATTTT. Its protein product is CSARVGGGDTDTQYF.

This chain links TRBV20-1 with TRBJ2-5; D may be TRBD1 or TRBD2 (5 bases each). This CDR3 contains 15 residues. The germline gives CDR1 DFQATT, CDR2 SNEGSKA (reference sequence). Trimming removed 5 bases from V and 3 bases from J, with 19 bases in between. CDR3 in amino acids: CSAHVPGTRKETQYF. For the CDR3, the DNA is TGCAGTGCTCACGTCCCGGGGACGAGAAAAGAGACCCAGTACTTC.

Comment on this clonotype: The CDR3 carries no conserved terminal phenylalanine or tryptophan, so it likely arises from a read error. V usage is TRBV7-9 and J usage is TRBJ2-1; 9 nucleotides line up with TRBD1. CDR3 length: 15 residues. V was clipped by 1 base and J by 7 bases; unmatched bases: 5. Germline V lookup: CDR1 SEHNR, CDR2 FQNEAQ (reference sequence). The DNA of the CDR3 is TGTGCCAGCAGCTTAGTCGGGACAGGGCGGAATGAGCAGTTCACC. Its translation: CASSLVGTGRNEQFT.

This clonotype was recorded a few times. CDR3 nucleotide sequence: TGTGCCAGCAGCTTATGGGGGACAGGGCCTTATGGCTACACCTTC. Translation gives CASSLWGTGPYGYTF. V is TRBV7-9 and J is TRBJ1-2; 9 nucleotides agree with TRBD1. The V segment lost 2 bases and the J segment 5 bases; nucleotides outside the gene matches: 6. CDR1 and CDR2 (germline): SEHNR, FQNEAQ (reference sequence). This CDR3 has 15 residues.

This clonotype has only a few counts. CDR3: CASSISTGEDYGYTF. In DNA form, the CDR3 reads TGCGCCAGCAGCATTTCGACAGGGGAGGACTATGGCTACACCTTC. The V call is TRBV5-1, the J call TRBJ1-2, with 8 bases matching TRBD1. The V gene end was trimmed by 4 bases and the J gene end by 3 bases; junction bases not matched to a gene: 8. The germline V gene encodes CDR1 SGHRS and CDR2 YFSETQ. This CDR3 contains 15 residues.

V usage is TRBV4-1 and J usage is TRBJ2-1; 7 bases map to TRBD2. The V gene's germline CDR1 is MGHRA and CDR2 YSYEKL. Trimming took 6 bases from V and 8 from J; bases not matched to a gene: 7. This CDR3 is built from 13 residues. CDR3 residues: CASRSLSGDEQFF. The CDR3 DNA sequence: TGCGCCAGCAGGTCATTAAGCGGGGATGAGCAGTTCTTC.

About this clonotype itself: This could be a read error, since a much larger clone is one nucleotide away. The J gene is TRBJ2-7, the V gene TRBV5-1; D possibly corresponds to TRBD1 (5 bases). CDR3 size: 14 residues. Germline CDR1 SGHRS, CDR2 YFSETQ. Trimming left V 1 base short and J 3 bases short, with 11 bases between. The CDR3 sequence: CASSLRKGNYEQYF. The CDR3 DNA reads TGCGCCAGCAGCTTGAGGAAGGGGAACTACGAGCAGTACTTC.

This chain uses TRBV30 with TRBJ1-5; D is unclear. This CDR3 is 14 amino acids long. V dropped 3 bases and J dropped 3 bases, with 12 bases sitting between them. CDR1 and CDR2 from the germline V gene are GTSNPN and SVGIG (reference sequence). Written as DNA, the CDR3 is TGTGCCTGGAGCCCCGCCAGTCACAATCAGCCCCAGCATTTT. Translating it yields CAWSPASHNQPQHF.

The sample holds many counts of this clonotype. It may be a read error: a sequence one base away is much more abundant. The chain recombines TRBV12-3 or TRBV12-4 with TRBJ2-3, with D tentatively TRBD1 (5 bases). The CDR3 is 13 residues long. V was cut by 6 bases and J by 1 base, with 8 bases left in between. The CDR3 DNA is TGTGCCAGCAGATTGACAGGCACAGATACGCAGTATTTT. Translating gives CASRLTGTDTQYF.

CDR3 DNA: TGTGCCAGCAGTCTCGAGACAATCCAAGAGACCCAGTACTTC. Encoded protein: CASSLETIQETQYF. The chain carries TRBV28 and TRBJ2-5; D is ambiguous. The germline V and J ends were trimmed by 5 bases and 1 base, with 11 bases remaining between them. Germline CDR1 MDHEN, CDR2 SYDVKM. This CDR3 is built from 14 residues.

V gene TRBV5-1 combines with J gene TRBJ2-7, with D hard to call. The V and J ends lost 6 bases and 1 base respectively, with 14 bases between them. Germline V gene lookup returns CDR1 SGHRS and CDR2 YFSETQ. The CDR3 is made up of 14 amino acids. The chain's CDR3 is CASNRQSGSYEQYF. The CDR3 DNA is TGCGCCAGCAATCGTCAATCCGGTTCCTACGAGCAGTACTTC.